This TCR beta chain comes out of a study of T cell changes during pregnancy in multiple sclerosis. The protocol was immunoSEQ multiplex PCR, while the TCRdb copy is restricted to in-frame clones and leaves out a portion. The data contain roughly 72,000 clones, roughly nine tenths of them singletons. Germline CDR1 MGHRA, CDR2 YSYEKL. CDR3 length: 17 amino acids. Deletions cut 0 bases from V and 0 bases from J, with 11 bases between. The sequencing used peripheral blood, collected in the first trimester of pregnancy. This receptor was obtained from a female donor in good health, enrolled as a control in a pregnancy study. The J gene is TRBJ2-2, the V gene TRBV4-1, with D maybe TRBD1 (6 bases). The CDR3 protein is CASSQEQAGANTGELFF. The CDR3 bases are TGCGCCAGCAGCCAAGAGCAGGCAGGGGCGAACACCGGGGAGCTGTTTTTT.